Shown below are 10 T cell receptor beta chains from a single sample sequenced in a study of identical twins. TCRdb ran MiXCR on the 5' RACE reads and lists one entry per CDR3 protein. The sample holds some 500,000 distinct CDR3 sequences, 13% to 15% seen once. These same records also appear under a second study, on yellow fever vaccine responses in identical twins.

Sequencing was done on a sample of CD4+ T cells sorted from blood. These receptor sequences come from a woman younger than 30 in good health.

V gene TRBV24-1 combines with J gene TRBJ2-3, with D perhaps matching TRBD2 (6 bases). Trimming pared 2 bases from V and 3 bases from J, leaving 8 bases between. This CDR3 is 14 amino acids long. Germline CDR1 and CDR2: KGHDR and SFDVKD. The CDR3 region is CATSDWRATDTQYF. The CDR3 DNA is TGTGCCACCAGTGATTGGAGGGCGACAGATACGCAGTATTTT.

This clonotype showed up just a few times. The V gene is TRBV2, the J gene TRBJ2-7, with TRBD2 matching 8 bases. V shed 2 bases, J shed 2 bases, and the junction held 2 bases outside the gene matches. CDR1 is SNHLY and CDR2 is FYNNEI in the germline V gene. The CDR3 contains 14 residues. CDR3 in amino acids: CASSEPGGTYEQYF. CDR3 DNA: TGTGCCAGCAGTGAACCGGGGGGGACCTACGAGCAGTACTTC.

This sequence joins TRBV2 and TRBJ2-1, with no clear D. V lost 7 bases and J 1 base, leaving 11 bases between the germline ends. Germline V gene data show CDR1 as SNHLY and CDR2 as FYNNEI. The length of the CDR3 is 14 residues. The CDR3 is CASKSERSYNEQFF. Here the CDR3 DNA reads TGTGCCAGCAAGTCAGAAAGATCCTACAATGAGCAGTTCTTC.

This clonotype was seen more than once but under ten times. This sequence joins TRBV20-1 and TRBJ2-3, with D possibly being TRBD1 or TRBD2 (5 bases each). The V and J ends lost 3 bases and 2 bases respectively, with 18 bases between them. Germline-derived CDR1 and CDR2 are DFQATT and SNEGSKA (reference sequence). This CDR3 has 16 amino acids. The CDR3 DNA reads as TGCAGTGCTAGTAGTCTCAGAGGGGCTTTCACAGATACGCAGTATTTT. Translated: CSASSLRGAFTDTQYF.

This clonotype showed up just a few times. This chain links TRBV5-5 with TRBJ2-2; D ambiguous. Germline loops: CDR1 SGHKS, CDR2 YYEKEE (reference sequence). This CDR3 is 14 amino acids long. The V gene lost 1 base and the J gene lost 3 bases, with 7 bases spanning the gap. CDR3 protein: CASSLMSDTGELFF. CDR3 coding DNA: TGTGCCAGCAGCTTGATGAGCGACACCGGGGAGCTGTTTTTT.

This rearrangement joins TRBV20-1 to TRBJ2-7; D unresolved. Germline V lookup: CDR1 DFQATT, CDR2 SNEGSKA (reference sequence). The CDR3 contains 11 residues. Trimming shortened V by 2 bases and J by 2 bases, and 4 bases separated the two germline ends. DNA for the CDR3: TGCAGTGCTAGACAAACCTACGAGCAGTACTTC. Amino acids: CSARQTYEQYF.

The rearrangement links TRBV7-2 to TRBJ2-1, with 9 bases aligning to TRBD2. Unmatched junction bases numbered 7, after V lost 0 bases and J lost 7 bases. This CDR3 has 16 residues. Looked up from germline, CDR1 is SGHTA and CDR2 is FQGNSA. CDR3 coding DNA: TGTGCCAGCAGCTTAGCTGGCGGGGGGGCCTTTAATGAGCAGTTCTTC. It encodes CASSLAGGGAFNEQFF.

The V and J genes are TRBV29-1 and TRBJ2-4; D ambiguous. The V end was cut by 0 bases, the J end by 3 bases, with 21 bases between. The germline V gene has CDR1 SQVTM and CDR2 ANQGSEA. The CDR3 is made up of 18 amino acids. The CDR3 DNA follows: TGCAGCGTTGAAGATCGAGTCGTTGTTTGGTCGGTCAAAAACATTCAGTACTTC. Protein sequence: CSVEDRVVVWSVKNIQYF.

The chain recombines TRBV5-1 with TRBJ2-2; D remains ambiguous. Germline lookup yields CDR1 SGHRS and CDR2 YFSETQ. CDR3 size: 13 residues. Trimming cost V 4 bases and J 5 bases, with 9 bases left between them. The CDR3 sequence is CASSVTETGELFF. The CDR3 DNA reads as TGCGCCAGCAGCGTAACTGAGACCGGGGAGCTGTTTTTT.

This chain connects TRBV4-3 to TRBJ2-7, with a weak D call TRBD2 (6 bases). This CDR3 region has 15 residues. Germline-derived CDR1 and CDR2 are LGHNA and YSLEER. V lost 1 base to trimming and J lost 6 bases, with 16 bases between them. This CDR3 is CASSQGPSRDSEQYF. For the CDR3, the DNA is TGCGCCAGCAGCCAAGGTCCGTCCCGGGACTCCGAGCAGTACTTC.